One and the same sample provided the 13 T cell receptor beta chains below, sequenced in a study of T cell changes during pregnancy in multiple sclerosis. Assay used: immunoSEQ multiplex PCR; TCRdb lists only in-frame clones, some missing. The sample carries 84,000 or so clones, 94% recorded once. The input for sequencing was peripheral blood, taken in the third trimester of pregnancy. These receptors were taken from a female donor with multiple sclerosis, enrolled in a pregnancy study.

The J gene is TRBJ1-2, the V gene TRBV9; 8 nucleotides line up with TRBD1. CDR3 size: 14 residues. Germline V gene data show CDR1 as SGDLS and CDR2 as YYNGEE. Losses at the gene ends were 4 bases for V and 13 bases for J; bases not matched to a gene: 15. The DNA for the CDR3 is TGTGCCAGCAGCTCGCTTAGACAGGGGAGTAGGTGCACCTTC. This encodes CASSSLRQGSRCTF.

The chain links TRBV27 to TRBJ2-7, with D uncertain. The CDR3 sequence is 15 residues long. V was pared by 6 bases and J by 1 base, with 16 bases between. Germline values: CDR1 MNHEY, CDR2 SMNVEV (reference sequence). The CDR3 nucleotides are TGTGCCAGCAGGCGATCCCCGGCGGCTTCCTACGAGCAGTACTTC. Protein sequence: CASRRSPAASYEQYF.

The chain couples TRBV11-2 to TRBJ2-7, with D uncertain. This CDR3 is built from 14 residues. Trimming pared 1 base from V and 2 bases from J, leaving 9 bases between. The germline gives CDR1 SGHAT, CDR2 FQNNGV. Written as DNA, the CDR3 is TGTGCCAGCAGCTTAGTTGGCACGACCTACGAGCAGTACTTC. This codes for CASSLVGTTYEQYF. The full variable domain, its missing parts supplied by reference TRBV11-2 and TRBJ2-7, is EAGVAQSPRYKIIEKRQSVAFWCNPISGHATLYWYQQILGQGPKLLIQFQNNGVVDDSQLPKDRFSAERLKGVDSTLKIQPAKLEDSAVYLCASSLVGTTYEQYFGPGTRLTVT.

This clone was counted only a few times. This chain joins TRBV29-1 and TRBJ2-2; D call uncertain. The germline gives CDR1 SQVTM, CDR2 ANQGSEA. This CDR3 comprises 11 residues. Trimming stripped 5 bases from V and 5 bases from J, with 6 bases between. The CDR3: CSVLRTGELFF. For the CDR3, the DNA is TGCAGCGTTCTCCGGACCGGGGAGCTGTTTTTT.

The table lists this clone with a count of one. The chain combines TRBV2 with TRBJ2-1; 12 bases are shared with TRBD2. Germline trimming cut 7 bases from V and 7 bases from J; bases unmatched to any gene: 5. Per germline, CDR1 SNHLY and CDR2 FYNNEI. The CDR3 sequence is 14 residues long. The CDR3 region is CASNGLAGRNEQFF. The CDR3 DNA sequence: TGTGCCAGCAACGGACTAGCGGGACGGAATGAGCAGTTCTTC.

The V gene is TRBV5-6, the J gene TRBJ2-3; maybe TRBD1 (5 bases). V gave up 4 bases and J gave up 1 base, with 10 bases separating them. This CDR3 is 14 amino acids long. Per the germline V gene, CDR1 is SGHDT and CDR2 is YYEEEE. CDR3 sequence: CASSGLQGTDTQYF. The CDR3 region has the DNA TGTGCCAGCAGCGGATTACAGGGCACAGATACGCAGTATTTT.

V and J are TRBV4-1 and TRBJ2-4, with TRBD2 matching over 7 bases. With 0 bases clipped from V and 1 base from J, the junction kept 12 bases outside the gene matches. The CDR3 spans 19 residues. Germline V gene data show CDR1 as MGHRA and CDR2 as YSYEKL. CDR3 region: CASSQEGGWLASAKNIQYF. The DNA for the CDR3 is TGCGCCAGCAGCCAAGAGGGGGGGTGGCTAGCTAGTGCCAAAAACATTCAGTACTTC.

The chain uses TRBV11-3 and TRBJ2-3; 10 nucleotides align to TRBD1. Germline CDR1 and CDR2: SGHNT and YENEEA. Trimming cost V 4 bases and J 12 bases; bases outside gene matches: 4. This CDR3 is built from 12 residues. The CDR3 here is CASSSGQGDQYF. The CDR3 region has the DNA TGTGCCAGCAGCTCTGGACAGGGGGATCAGTATTTT.

V gene TRBV19 combines with J gene TRBJ1-2; a weak D match, TRBD1 (5 bases). The V end was cut by 5 bases, the J end by 8 bases, with 15 bases between. Germline CDR1 is LNHDA and CDR2 is SQIVND (reference sequence). The CDR3 has 13 amino acids. The CDR3 loop is CASSFEQGQGYTF. In nucleotides, the CDR3 is TGTGCCAGTAGTTTTGAGCAGGGCCAAGGCTACACCTTC. Full variable domain (remainder filled in from reference TRBV19 and TRBJ1-2): DGGITQSPKYLFRKEGQNVTLSCEQNLNHDAMYWYRQDPGQGLRLIYYSQIVNDFQKGDIAEGYSVSREKKESFPLTVTSAQKNPTAFYLCASSFEQGQGYTFGSGTRLTVV.

The genes are TRBV5-4 and TRBJ2-7; TRBD2 matches at 10 bases. Trimming took 4 bases from V and 6 from J; bases not matched to a gene: 10. CDR1 SGHNT and CDR2 YYREEE come from the germline V gene (reference sequence). This CDR3 is built from 15 residues. The CDR3 sequence is CASSRSSGSVTEQYF. CDR3 nucleotide sequence: TGTGCCAGCAGCCGTTCTAGCGGGAGTGTAACCGAGCAGTACTTC.

The gene calls are TRBV2 and TRBJ2-7; TRBD2 matches at 9 bases. CDR1 SNHLY and CDR2 FYNNEI come from the germline V gene. With 6 bases clipped from V and 3 bases from J, the junction kept 6 bases outside the gene matches. The CDR3 extends over 14 amino acids. CDR3 region: CASRSAGGVYEQYF. The CDR3 nucleotides read TGTGCCAGCAGAAGCGCGGGAGGGGTCTACGAGCAGTACTTC.

The chain joins TRBV4-1 to TRBJ2-7; 8 bases map to TRBD2. V shed 1 base and J 0 bases; nucleotides not matched to a gene: 5. The CDR3 contains 16 residues. Germline V gene lookup returns CDR1 MGHRA and CDR2 YSYEKL. This chain's CDR3 is CASSQATSVSSYEQYF. CDR3 bases: TGCGCCAGCAGCCAAGCGACTAGCGTGAGCTCCTACGAGCAGTACTTC.

The V call is TRBV4-2, the J call TRBJ1-2; 9 bases are a match to TRBD1. V dropped 1 base and J dropped 2; count of bases not matched to a gene: 5. From germline, CDR1 is LGHNA and CDR2 YNFKEQ. The CDR3 has 16 amino acids. This CDR3 reads CASSQGGQGTNYGYTF. DNA of the CDR3: TGTGCCAGCAGCCAAGGCGGACAGGGGACCAACTATGGCTACACCTTC.